The 21 T cell receptor beta chains given below trace back to one sample, sequenced in a study of CD8 T cells in ankylosing spondylitis. Study-wide points: Blood of patients with ankylosing spondylitis appeared to be characterized by a TCR beta motif of eight or nine highly homologous variants.

What these receptors recognize is not known. One entry per CDR3 protein, called by TCRdb with MiXCR from the 5' RACE reads. The sample lists 700,000 or so distinct CDR3 sequences, 15% to 20% occurring once. Sequencing was carried out using blood, either unsorted or a sorted T cell fraction (not recorded which). The receptors come from a male donor with ankylosing spondylitis.

This clonotype appeared many times. The V and J genes are TRBV12-3 or TRBV12-4 and TRBJ2-2; 8 bases are shared with TRBD1. The CDR3 is made up of 15 amino acids. V was clipped by 6 bases and J by 0 bases; unmatched bases: 3. The CDR3 is CASRSQGANTGELFF. CDR3 nucleotide sequence: TGTGCCAGCAGATCACAGGGGGCGAACACCGGGGAGCTGTTTTTT.

The sample holds many counts of this clonotype. V and J are TRBV5-1 and TRBJ2-1; D gene ambiguous. Germline V gene data show CDR1 as SGHRS and CDR2 as YFSETQ. The ends were cut back, 0 bases at V and 6 bases at J, with 7 bases in the middle. The CDR3 totals 13 residues. The CDR3 spells CASSLGAFNEQFF. In nucleotides, the CDR3 is TGCGCCAGCAGCTTGGGTGCGTTCAATGAGCAGTTCTTC.

This chain joins TRBV5-6 and TRBJ1-2; TRBD1 matches 8 bases. The CDR3 is 13 residues long. The germline V gene has CDR1 SGHDT and CDR2 YYEEEE. The junction had 5 bases not matched to a gene; V was cut back by 2 bases and J by 8 bases. The CDR3 loop is CASSFDRGEGYTF. The CDR3 DNA is TGTGCCAGCAGCTTCGACAGGGGAGAAGGCTACACCTTC.

The CDR3 DNA reads TGTGCCACCATTAAGTCGTACACAGATACGCAGTATTTT. The encoded protein is CATIKSYTDTQYF. This chain connects TRBV15 to TRBJ2-3; D is undetermined. V gave up 7 bases and J gave up 2 bases, with 10 bases separating them. Germline CDR1 reads LNHNV; CDR2 reads YYDKDF (reference sequence). The CDR3 runs to 13 residues. Supplemented by reference TRBV15 and TRBJ2-3, the full variable domain reads DAMVIQNPRYQVTQFGKPVTLSCSQTLNHNVMYWYQQKSSQAPKLLFHYYDKDFNNEADTPDNFQSRRPNTSFCFLDIRSPGLGDTAMYLCATIKSYTDTQYFGPGTRLTVL.

The chain links TRBV10-3 to TRBJ2-7; D may be TRBD2 (5 bases). The CDR3 is 18 amino acids. The ends were cut back, 3 bases at V and 2 bases at J, with 23 bases in the middle. The germline CDR1 and CDR2 sequences are ENHRY and SYGVKD. This CDR3 reads CAISDLPGNAVGTYEQYF. CDR3 DNA: TGTGCCATCAGTGATCTTCCCGGGAATGCGGTCGGAACCTACGAGCAGTACTTC.

The rearrangement links TRBV7-9 to TRBJ1-1; 7 bases are a match to TRBD1. The CDR3 runs 15 residues. Per germline, CDR1 SEHNR and CDR2 FQNEAQ (reference sequence). V shed 5 bases and J 2 bases; nucleotides not matched to a gene: 8. CDR3 loop: CASSPSGQINTEAFF. For the CDR3, the DNA is TGTGCCAGCAGCCCGTCGGGACAGATAAACACTGAAGCTTTCTTT.

V is TRBV5-5 and J is TRBJ2-7; 10 bases align to TRBD2. The CDR3 has 15 amino acids. Germline loops: CDR1 SGHKS, CDR2 YYEKEE (reference sequence). V shed 3 bases, J shed 3 bases, and the junction held 6 bases outside the gene matches. The CDR3, as DNA: TGTGCCAGCAGCTACACCGGGACTAGCGTCTACGAGCAGTACTTC. It codes for CASSYTGTSVYEQYF. Supplemented by reference TRBV5-5 and TRBJ2-7, the full variable domain reads DAGVTQSPTHLIKTRGQQVTLRCSPISGHKSVSWYQQVLGQGPQFIFQYYEKEERGRGNFPDRFSARQFPNYSSELNVNALLLGDSALYLCASSYTGTSVYEQYFGPGTRLTVT.

CDR3 nucleotides: TGCAGTGCTAGTTCGGGACGAGTACAGCCCCAGCATTTT. Protein: CSASSGRVQPQHF. The genes are TRBV20-1 and TRBJ1-5, with D possibly TRBD1 on 5 matching bases. Per germline, CDR1 DFQATT and CDR2 SNEGSKA (reference sequence). V was clipped by 3 bases and J by 7 bases, with 13 bases between them. There are 13 residues in the CDR3.

This clonotype was detected only a few times. The chain has TRBV12-3 or TRBV12-4 and TRBJ1-1, with a weak D call TRBD1 (5 bases). Trimming took 4 bases from V and 4 from J, leaving 10 bases between them. The CDR3 has 13 residues. The DNA for the CDR3 is TGTGCCAGCAGTTCGGGGGGATTCACTGAAGCTTTCTTT. It translates to CASSSGGFTEAFF.

The rearrangement uses TRBV6-1 and TRBJ2-3; possibly TRBD2 for D (7 bases). The V gene's germline CDR1 is MNHNS and CDR2 SASEGT. The CDR3 runs to 13 residues. V lost 6 bases to trimming and J lost 5 bases, with 12 bases between them. This chain's CDR3 is CASRRGLEDTQYF. CDR3 in DNA: TGTGCCAGCAGGCGGGGGCTGGAAGATACGCAGTATTTT.

The table lists this clonotype with many counts. The rearrangement links TRBV7-8 to TRBJ1-2; no clear D gene. The CDR3 spans 14 residues. Germline V gives CDR1 SGHVS, CDR2 FQNEAQ. V gave up 6 bases and J gave up 1 base, with 12 bases separating them. CDR3 sequence: CASRPSESNYGYTF. In DNA form, the CDR3 reads TGTGCCAGCAGGCCGTCTGAGAGTAACTATGGCTACACCTTC.

For this clonotype: This CDR3 is missing its conserved last phenylalanine or tryptophan, likely due to a read error. This chain connects TRBV7-8 to TRBJ2-7; D gene ambiguous. Germline V CDR1 and CDR2: SGHVS, FQNEAQ. There are 14 residues in the CDR3. V gave up 5 bases and J gave up 0 bases, with 11 bases separating them. CDR3 DNA sequence: TGTGCCAGCAGCCGAACAGCACGCTCCTACGAGCAGTACCTC. It specifies CASSRTARSYEQYL.

The chain combines TRBV7-9 with TRBJ1-1; no reliable D call. V gave up 0 bases and J gave up 2 bases, with 7 bases separating them. The CDR3 has 14 residues. Germline lookup yields CDR1 SEHNR and CDR2 FQNEAQ (reference sequence). The CDR3 is CASSLAYVNTEAFF. The CDR3 DNA follows: TGTGCCAGCAGCTTAGCGTACGTAAACACTGAAGCTTTCTTT.

This clonotype has a count of ten or more. The chain carries TRBV5-6 and TRBJ1-3, with D uncertain. Germline V gene sequence: CDR1 SGHDT, CDR2 YYEEEE. Trimming stripped 0 bases from V and 6 bases from J, with 10 bases between. The CDR3 has 14 amino acids. The CDR3 DNA follows: TGTGCCAGCAGCTTGGCCGGAACAGCAAACACCATATATTTT. This codes for CASSLAGTANTIYF.

The count of this clonotype is one. Written as DNA, the CDR3 is TGTGCCAGCAGACCGGGACTGAATACCTACGAGCAGTACTTC. Translation gives CASRPGLNTYEQYF. The rearrangement links TRBV27 to TRBJ2-7; tentative D call: TRBD2 (6 bases). This CDR3 has 14 amino acids. Germline V gene sequence: CDR1 MNHEY, CDR2 SMNVEV (reference sequence). V lost 6 bases, J lost 2 bases, and 14 bases lay in between.

This clonotype was detected a few times. The gene calls are TRBV19 and TRBJ2-2, with 8 positions matching TRBD1. The CDR3 has 16 amino acids. V gave up 4 bases and J gave up 6 bases; unmatched junction bases: 10. Per the germline V gene, CDR1 is LNHDA and CDR2 is SQIVND (reference sequence). The CDR3: CASSRRGQARPGELFF. CDR3 in DNA: TGTGCCAGTAGTAGAAGGGGACAGGCCAGACCCGGGGAGCTGTTTTTT.

A few counts support this clonotype. V gene TRBV4-1 combines with J gene TRBJ2-7; the D gene is possibly TRBD1 (5 bases). Germline loops: CDR1 MGHRA, CDR2 YSYEKL. Trimming pared 3 bases from V and 2 bases from J, leaving 8 bases between. The CDR3 is made up of 13 amino acids. CDR3 residues: CASSQDKAYEQYF. CDR3 DNA sequence: TGCGCCAGCAGCCAGGACAAGGCCTACGAGCAGTACTTC.

The rearrangement joins TRBV2 to TRBJ2-2; D is unclear. The germline gives CDR1 SNHLY, CDR2 FYNNEI. The germline V and J ends were trimmed by 2 bases and 0 bases, with 10 bases remaining between them. This CDR3 has 16 amino acids. The CDR3 protein is CASSEYDITNTGELFF. In DNA, the CDR3 is TGTGCCAGCAGTGAATACGACATAACGAACACCGGGGAGCTGTTTTTT.

This clonotype was recorded a few times. V gene TRBV5-1 combines with J gene TRBJ2-4; weak D call: TRBD2 (6 bases). This CDR3 has 20 amino acids. Germline V lookup: CDR1 SGHRS, CDR2 YFSETQ. The V and J ends lost 3 bases and 1 base respectively, with 26 bases between them. The DNA for the CDR3 is TGCGCCAGCAGCTCCTTCAGCGCAGGGAGTGGAGGGGTCGCCAAAAACATTCAGTACTTC. It translates to CASSSFSAGSGGVAKNIQYF.

This clonotype came up a few times. The V and J genes are TRBV9 and TRBJ2-1; 11 nucleotides line up with TRBD2. V lost 0 bases and J lost 9; bases outside the gene matches: 5. Germline V gene lookup returns CDR1 SGDLS and CDR2 YYNGEE. This CDR3 is built from 15 residues. CDR3 coding DNA: TGTGCCAGCAGCGTAGAATCTAGCGGGGGGAGTGAGCAGTTCTTC. Translating gives CASSVESSGGSEQFF.

J is TRBJ2-5 and V is TRBV5-1; possibly TRBD2 for D (5 bases). Trimming shortened V by 4 bases and J by 1 base, and 8 bases separated the two germline ends. Germline-derived CDR1 and CDR2 are SGHRS and YFSETQ. The CDR3 is 13 amino acids. This chain's CDR3 is CASSEGTQETQYF. CDR3 sequence (DNA): TGCGCCAGCAGCGAGGGTACCCAAGAGACCCAGTACTTC. The entire variable domain, with the rest obtained from reference TRBV5-1 and TRBJ2-5, is as follows: KAGVTQTPRYLIKTRGQQVTLSCSPISGHRSVSWYQQTPGQGLQFLFEYFSETQRNKGNFPGRFSGRQFSNSRSEMNVSTLELGDSALYLCASSEGTQETQYFGPGTRLLVL.